This record concerns one T cell receptor (beta chain) sequence. Its matching antigen is unknown. These data originate in a study of cytomegalovirus exposure and HLA in healthy donors. Study-level points and caveats: Across donors, most TCRs were seen rarely, yet some public ones were widespread. Researchers catalogued roughly 150 TCR beta chains as cytomegalovirus-associated. Reports indicated that the classifier achieved high specificity and sensitivity in diagnosing cytomegalovirus status.

The CDR3 is made up of 17 amino acids. CDR1 and CDR2 from the germline V gene are MDHEN and SYDVKM. J was trimmed by 5 bases and V by 8 bases; bases with no gene match: 12. The assay was immunoSEQ multiplex PCR, and TCRdb's table has in-frame clones only and misses some. The sample yields under 70,000 clones, 75% to 90% seen once. This clonotype was obtained from a woman aged 18-30 years in good health and CMV-seronegative. This chain uses TRBV28 with TRBJ2-3; 14 nucleotides line up with TRBD2. The sequenced material came from PBMCs. CDR3: CASPRTGLAGGIDTQYF. The CDR3 region has the DNA TGTGCCAGCCCGCGGACCGGACTAGCGGGAGGTATAGATACGCAGTATTTT.